This TCR beta chain was recorded in a study of vaccination and CD4 T cells after COVID-19. Background on the study: Timing of post-vaccine sample collection was a median 72 days after dose two, with a range of 14 to 241. Overlapping peptides covering the spike proteins of SARS-CoV-2, HCoV-NL63, HCoV-OC43 and HCoV-229E were added to stimulate cells. Study outcomes and limitations: For convalescent patients, 304 of the 307 vaccine-specific clones analyzed were classified as spike mono-reactive.

The Oncomine TCR Beta short-read assay sequenced DNA from cultured CD4+ T cells. TCRdb re-derived calls from the PCR reads in MiXCR, one entry per CDR3 protein. The data contain around 19,000 distinct CDR3 sequences, around half of them singletons. As concerns this clonotype: Its target is not known.

J lost 4 bases, V lost 5 bases, and 2 bases had no gene match. Germline CDR1 is DFQATT and CDR2 is SNEGSKA (reference sequence). This CDR3 comprises 12 residues. The sample's treatment: approximately 9-day PBMC culture with coronavirus spike peptide pools or control peptides (ViraFEST assay). The chain links TRBV20-1 to TRBJ2-7; 10 nucleotides align to TRBD1. The sample was CD4+ T cells from blood, cultured in vitro. The source of this sequence is a human donor who had recovered from COVID-19. The CDR3 coding sequence is TGCAGTGCTGAGGACAGGGGGTACGAGCAGTACTTC. Amino acid sequence: CSAEDRGYEQYF.